The 3 T cell receptor beta chains in this list originate from one sample, sequenced in a study of cytomegalovirus exposure and HLA in healthy donors. PCR involved 60 Vbeta and 13 Jbeta primers. The method was immunoSEQ multiplex PCR; TCRdb's version includes in-frame clones alone and lacks a portion of them. The repertoire includes about 200,000 clones, around 76% of them detected once, and about 6% sits in the top ten. Sequenced sample: PBMCs. All receptors derive from a man aged 35-49 years in good health and CMV-seropositive.

The rearrangement joins TRBV9 to TRBJ2-1; 10 nucleotides line up with TRBD2. The CDR3 has 16 amino acids. Trimming cost V 0 bases and J 9 bases; bases outside gene matches: 9. Germline V gives CDR1 SGDLS, CDR2 YYNGEE. CDR3 nucleotide sequence: TGTGCCAGCAGCGTAGTAGGACTAGCGGAGGCGGGTGAGCAGTTCTTC. As protein: CASSVVGLAEAGEQFF.

This clone was seen a single time. The rearrangement links TRBV5-4 to TRBJ2-2; 9 nucleotides line up with TRBD1. V gave up 0 bases and J gave up 4 bases; unmatched junction bases: 1. This CDR3 is built from 15 residues. Germline V gene sequence: CDR1 SGHNT, CDR2 YYREEE (reference sequence). The CDR3 here is CASSLDRGPTGELFF. CDR3 nucleotides: TGTGCCAGCAGCTTGGACAGGGGGCCCACCGGGGAGCTGTTTTTT.

The chain has TRBV28 and TRBJ1-5, with TRBD1 matching over 12 bases. This CDR3 spans 15 amino acids. Trimming cost V 5 bases and J 7 bases; bases outside gene matches: 6. Germline CDR1 is MDHEN and CDR2 is SYDVKM. In DNA, the CDR3 is TGTGCCAGCAGTCCAGGGACAGGGGGCGGGCAGCCCCAGCATTTT. Translated: CASSPGTGGGQPQHF.